The source of this T cell receptor beta chain is a study of memory CD4+ T cells and cytomegalovirus serostatus. Whole-study context: Of the healthy Belgian adults, 9 or 10 were CMV seropositive and 20 to 30 seronegative. Study-wide points: 67 of 164 known CMV-associated TCRbeta sequences appeared in CD4+ memory. Repertoires predicted CMV serostatus with median bootstrapped AUC of 0.95.

The sort gate was single viable CD3+CD4+CD8-CD45RO+ cells for memory CD4+ T cells. CDR1 and CDR2 (germline): MGHRA, YSYEKL. With 4 bases removed from V and 0 bases from J, the gap between germline ends came to 9 bases. CDR3 length: 14 amino acids. Per the authors' pipeline: Out-of-frame sequences were removed, leaving 2 million to 2.5 million distinct TCRbeta sequences. Sequencing used immunoSEQ multiplex PCR; TCRdb keeps in-frame clones, though not all of them. The D gene and trimming were derived from the DNA, and the V and J assignments and clone size from that table. This sample has 52,000 or so clones, with over 75% found just once. Comments on this clone: Its target is not known.

The chain links TRBV4-1 to TRBJ1-2; D is possibly TRBD1 (6 bases). The sample comprised memory CD4+ T cells from blood. The sequence came from an adult in good health and CMV-seronegative. This chain's CDR3 is CASSPTGSNYGYTF. The CDR3 region has the DNA TGCGCCAGCAGCCCTACAGGGTCTAACTATGGCTACACCTTC.